These 27 T cell receptor beta chains came from one sample sequenced in a study of chemoradiotherapy in HPV16-positive cancers. Assay: immunoSEQ multiplex PCR; the TCRdb copy retains only in-frame clones and omits some. The data hold 9,500 to 13,000 clones, with approximately 90% observed a single time. The starting material was blood, obtained from a patient who underwent chemoradiotherapy. The receptors originated from a human donor with HPV-associated anogenital cancer.

This clone was detected once. The rearrangement joins TRBV7-2 to TRBJ2-1; possible D gene TRBD2, 5 bases. Germline CDR1 reads SGHTA; CDR2 reads FQGNSA. V was trimmed by 1 base and J by 7 bases, leaving 14 bases between them. The CDR3 spans 15 residues. CDR3 DNA: TGTGCCAGCAGCTTAGGCTCGGGTCCGGGGAATGAGCAGTTCTTC. It codes for CASSLGSGPGNEQFF.

This clone has just one count. V usage is TRBV15 and J usage is TRBJ2-5; the D call may be TRBD1 or TRBD2 (6 bases each). The CDR3 is 15 amino acids. V lost 1 base and J lost 1, with 10 bases in between. Germline CDR1 LNHNV, CDR2 YYDKDF (reference sequence). The CDR3: CATSRGRGLQETQYF. DNA for the CDR3: TGTGCCACCAGCAGAGGCCGGGGGCTCCAAGAGACCCAGTACTTC.

The rearrangement joins TRBV19 to TRBJ1-1, with a weak D call TRBD1 (6 bases). CDR3 length: 15 residues. V lost 5 bases, J lost 1 base, and 14 bases lay in between. Germline V gene lookup returns CDR1 LNHDA and CDR2 SQIVND (reference sequence). The CDR3 nucleotides read TGTGCCAGTAGTTTACAGGGAGGATCGAACACTGAAGCTTTCTTT. Translating gives CASSLQGGSNTEAFF.

The J gene is TRBJ2-3, the V gene TRBV5-6; tentatively, D is TRBD1 or TRBD2 (6 bases each). This CDR3 is 15 amino acids long. From germline, CDR1 is SGHDT and CDR2 YYEEEE. Trimming left V 4 bases short and J 3 bases short, with 15 bases between. The CDR3 DNA is TGTGCCAGCAGCCATTTAGGAGGGGGGACAGATACGCAGTATTTT. Translation: CASSHLGGGTDTQYF.

The gene calls are TRBV6-5 and TRBJ2-7; no definite D call. Between the trimmed V and J ends, which lost 0 bases and 2 bases, there was a span of 14 bases. Germline V gene data show CDR1 as MNHEY and CDR2 as SVGAGI. The CDR3 covers 16 residues. The CDR3 bases are TGTGCCAGCAGTTACTCGTGGGCCAGCGTCCCCTACGAGCAGTACTTC. Residues: CASSYSWASVPYEQYF.

V is TRBV30 and J is TRBJ1-1, with 8 bases fitting TRBD1. The germline gives CDR1 GTSNPN, CDR2 SVGIG (reference sequence). The trim removed 4 bases at V and 5 bases at J, leaving 6 bases unmatched. The CDR3 is made up of 13 amino acids. CDR3 sequence (DNA): TGTGCCTGGACAGGGGGCTTGAGGACTGAAGCTTTCTTT. Its protein product is CAWTGGLRTEAFF.

The rearrangement uses TRBV29-1 and TRBJ1-4; TRBD1 aligns across 7 bases. This CDR3 is built from 15 residues. In germline, CDR1 is SQVTM, CDR2 ANQGSEA. With 7 bases clipped from V and 3 bases from J, the junction kept 11 bases outside the gene matches. The CDR3 DNA follows: TGCAGCGCCGGAACAGGGGATATCGCTAATGAAAAACTGTTTTTT. It is translated as CSAGTGDIANEKLFF.

The chain links TRBV7-9 to TRBJ1-1; 9 bases match TRBD1. Germline CDR1 and CDR2: SEHNR and FQNEAQ (reference sequence). The CDR3 runs 16 residues. The V segment lost 2 bases and the J segment 4 bases; nucleotides outside the gene matches: 8. As DNA, the CDR3 is TGTGCCAGCAGCTTAACCCCCTTGGACAGGGGCACTGAAGCTTTCTTT. Translating gives CASSLTPLDRGTEAFF. Full variable domain (outside the CDR3, taken from reference TRBV7-9 and TRBJ1-1): DTGVSQNPRHKITKRGQNVTFRCDPISEHNRLYWYRQTLGQGPEFLTYFQNEAQLEKSRLLSDRFSAERPKGSFSTLEIQRTEQGDSAMYLCASSLTPLDRGTEAFFGQGTRLTVV.

This clone was picked up a small number of times. This sample includes further DNA sequences coding for the same CDR3. The rearrangement uses TRBV10-1 and TRBJ2-7, with 7 bases matching TRBD1. Germline trimming cut 2 bases from V and 3 bases from J; bases unmatched to any gene: 13. CDR1 is WNHNN and CDR2 is SYGVQD in the germline V gene (reference sequence). The CDR3 sequence is 17 residues long. CDR3 coding DNA: TGCGCCAGCAGTGAGCCTCCTACCGACAGGGAAAGCTACGAGCAGTACTTC. Its translation: CASSEPPTDRESYEQYF.

This chain joins TRBV7-9 and TRBJ2-2, with D possibly matching TRBD1 (6 bases). This CDR3 region has 17 residues. The V gene's germline CDR1 is SEHNR and CDR2 FQNEAQ (reference sequence). The V end lost 3 bases, the J end lost 4 bases, and 18 bases lay between the germline ends. This CDR3 reads CASSFAAQGLGTGELFF. In DNA, the CDR3 is TGTGCCAGCAGCTTCGCTGCCCAGGGGCTTGGCACCGGGGAGCTGTTTTTT.

The chain carries TRBV18 and TRBJ1-1, with D maybe TRBD1 (6 bases). CDR3 length: 14 residues. With 6 bases removed from V and 4 bases from J, the gap between germline ends came to 15 bases. Per the germline V gene, CDR1 is KGHSH and CDR2 is LQKENI. Here the CDR3 DNA reads TGTGCCAGCTCTCTAGACAGGAAAAGCACTGAAGCTTTCTTT. This translates into CASSLDRKSTEAFF.

Concerning this clone itself: A junction end diverges from the germline sequence, so it may reflect a read error. The CDR3 nucleotides are TGCGCCAGCAGTTTGGGAGGGACCGGGGAGCTGTTTTTT. Encoded protein: CASSLGGTGELFF. The chain has TRBV5-1 and TRBJ2-2, with 7 positions matching TRBD2. The CDR3 is 13 amino acids. Germline loops: CDR1 SGHRS, CDR2 YFSETQ.

The chain employs TRBV19 and TRBJ1-1; D unclear. V lost 4 bases, J lost 5 bases, and 14 bases lay in between. CDR3 length equals 14 residues. Germline lookup yields CDR1 LNHDA and CDR2 SQIVND (reference sequence). The CDR3 nucleotides are TGTGCCAGTAGTAAAGGCACAAGCCTGACTGAAGCTTTCTTT. The encoded protein is CASSKGTSLTEAFF.

The chain is built from TRBV27 and TRBJ1-2; D gene ambiguous. In germline, CDR1 is MNHEY, CDR2 SMNVEV (reference sequence). The CDR3 sequence is 14 residues long. Trimming cost V 0 bases and J 4 bases, with 9 bases left between them. The CDR3 coding sequence is TGTGCCAGCAGTTTATCCCGGCAGCTCTATGGCTACACCTTC. It encodes CASSLSRQLYGYTF.

V usage is TRBV21-1 and J usage is TRBJ1-2. TRBV21-1 represents a pseudogene. The CDR3 extends over 14 amino acids. The DNA of the CDR3 is TGTGCCAGCAGCAAAGCCCTAGCTAACTATGGCTACACCTTC. Encoded protein: CASSKALANYGYTF.

The J gene is TRBJ2-7, the V gene TRBV5-8; D call uncertain. Trimming stripped 4 bases from V and 0 bases from J, with 17 bases between. The CDR3 runs to 16 residues. In germline, CDR1 is SGHTS, CDR2 YDEGEE. The CDR3 loop is CASSTGYWTHSYEQYF. The CDR3 DNA sequence: TGTGCCAGCAGCACTGGCTATTGGACCCACTCCTACGAGCAGTACTTC.

This chain uses TRBV11-2 with TRBJ2-3; 10 nucleotides line up with TRBD1. The CDR3 length is 17 residues. Looked up from germline, CDR1 is SGHAT and CDR2 is FQNNGV. V gave up 5 bases and J gave up 1 base; unmatched junction bases: 9. Written as DNA, the CDR3 is TGTGCCAGCAGCCGTCGGGGAGGGACAGGGGGCACAGATACGCAGTATTTT. It encodes CASSRRGGTGGTDTQYF.

V gene TRBV5-1 combines with J gene TRBJ2-5; TRBD2 agrees at 11 bases. The CDR3 spans 18 residues. Germline CDR1 SGHRS, CDR2 YFSETQ. The ends lost 0 bases at V and 5 bases at J; junction bases unmatched: 12. The CDR3 nucleotides read TGCGCCAGCAGCTTGGCAGGCCTAGCGGGGGGCAGGGAGGAGACCCAGTACTTC. Translation gives CASSLAGLAGGREETQYF. The complete variable domain, with remaining parts taken from reference TRBV5-1 and TRBJ2-5, reads KAGVTQTPRYLIKTRGQQVTLSCSPISGHRSVSWYQQTPGQGLQFLFEYFSETQRNKGNFPGRFSGRQFSNSRSEMNVSTLELGDSALYLCASSLAGLAGGREETQYFGPGTRLLVL.

This chain uses TRBV5-1 with TRBJ2-7, with D unclear. Germline CDR1 is SGHRS and CDR2 is YFSETQ. The CDR3 spans 15 residues. V was shortened by 0 bases and J by 3 bases, with 13 bases between the two germline ends. In DNA, the CDR3 is TGCGCCAGCAGCTTGGTAGGTGTGATCGGCTACGAGCAGTACTTC. This codes for CASSLVGVIGYEQYF.

The chain has TRBV18 and TRBJ2-2, with 13 positions matching TRBD2. V was pared by 5 bases and J by 4 bases, with 4 bases of the junction left unmatched. CDR1 and CDR2 (germline): KGHSH, LQKENI. The CDR3 is 16 residues long. CDR3 DNA sequence: TGTGCCAGCTCATCTCGACTAGCGGGGGGCACCGGGGAGCTGTTTTTT. This codes for CASSSRLAGGTGELFF. Based on the CDR3 plus reference TRBV18 and TRBJ2-2, the full variable domain is NAGVMQNPRHLVRRRGQEARLRCSPMKGHSHVYWYRQLPEEGLKFMVYLQKENIIDESGMPKERFSAEFPKEGPSILRIQQVVRGDSAAYFCASSSRLAGGTGELFFGEGSRLTVL.

The V gene is TRBV6-4, the J gene TRBJ2-5; TRBD2 matches at 10 bases. With V trimmed by 3 bases and J by 7 bases, 5 bases remained unmatched. The germline gives CDR1 MRHNA, CDR2 SNTAGT. The CDR3 extends over 14 amino acids. The CDR3 loop is CASSELAGTGTQYF. The CDR3 DNA reads TGTGCCAGCAGTGAACTAGCGGGGACGGGGACCCAGTACTTC.

The chain has TRBV10-3 and TRBJ2-7, with 7 bases lining up with TRBD1. Germline V gene data show CDR1 as ENHRY and CDR2 as SYGVKD. Losses at the gene ends were 7 bases for V and 3 bases for J; bases not matched to a gene: 12. This CDR3 region has 15 residues. CDR3 DNA sequence: TGTGCCATCAAGATAGGGGACAGCGACTTCTACGAGCAGTACTTC. It translates to CAIKIGDSDFYEQYF.

The chain is built from TRBV9 and TRBJ2-3, with D unresolved. V was trimmed by 0 bases and J by 1 base, leaving 15 bases between them. CDR1 is SGDLS and CDR2 is YYNGEE in the germline V gene. CDR3 size: 17 residues. CDR3 loop: CASSVVPTPSGTDTQYF. DNA of the CDR3: TGTGCCAGCAGCGTAGTACCCACCCCGTCGGGCACAGATACGCAGTATTTT.

CDR3 in amino acids: CASSFRSFGTGRADNEQFF. In DNA, the CDR3 is TGTGCCAGCAGCTTCAGATCTTTCGGAACAGGTCGAGCGGACAATGAGCAGTTCTTC. The chain links TRBV11-3 to TRBJ2-1, with D perhaps TRBD1 or TRBD2 (5 bases each). CDR1 SGHNT and CDR2 YENEEA come from the germline V gene. This CDR3 has 19 residues. Trimming shortened V by 3 bases and J by 5 bases, and 26 bases separated the two germline ends.

V gene TRBV6-4 combines with J gene TRBJ1-5; TRBD1 matches at 8 bases. From germline, CDR1 is MRHNA and CDR2 SNTAGT. J lost 2 bases, V lost 6 bases, and 6 bases had no gene match. The CDR3 length is 15 residues. CDR3 residues: CASSETGEGNQPQHF. CDR3 nucleotides: TGTGCCAGCAGCGAGACAGGGGAGGGCAATCAGCCCCAGCATTTT.

Remarks on this clone: An end of the junction differs from the germline gene, which may be a read error. The CDR3 DNA sequence: TGTGCCAGCAGATTGGTCCAGGGGGAGGGAGAAAAACTGTTTTTT. It encodes CASRLVQGEGEKLFF. The chain links TRBV5-5 to TRBJ1-4, with 7 positions matching TRBD1. The CDR3 sequence is 15 residues long. Looked up from germline, CDR1 is SGHKS and CDR2 is YYEKEE (reference sequence).

The chain links TRBV9 to TRBJ2-7; D possibly corresponds to TRBD2 (5 bases). The CDR3 sequence is 13 residues long. Germline V gene data show CDR1 as SGDLS and CDR2 as YYNGEE. Trimming cost V 4 bases and J 1 base, with 9 bases left between them. CDR3 in amino acids: CASSSSGSYEQYF. The CDR3 region has the DNA TGTGCCAGCAGCTCCTCGGGATCCTACGAGCAGTACTTC.